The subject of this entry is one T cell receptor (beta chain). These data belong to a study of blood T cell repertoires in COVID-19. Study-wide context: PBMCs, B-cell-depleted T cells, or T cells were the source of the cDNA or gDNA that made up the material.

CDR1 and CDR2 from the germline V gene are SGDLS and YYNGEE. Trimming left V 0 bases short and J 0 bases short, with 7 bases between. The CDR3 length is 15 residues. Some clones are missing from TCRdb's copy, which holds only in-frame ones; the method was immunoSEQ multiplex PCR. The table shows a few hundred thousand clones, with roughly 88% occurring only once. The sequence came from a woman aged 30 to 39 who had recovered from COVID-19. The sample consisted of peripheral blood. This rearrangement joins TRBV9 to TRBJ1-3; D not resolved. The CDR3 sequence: CASSVGGPSGNTIYF. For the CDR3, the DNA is TGTGCCAGCAGCGTAGGAGGGCCCTCTGGAAACACCATATATTTT.